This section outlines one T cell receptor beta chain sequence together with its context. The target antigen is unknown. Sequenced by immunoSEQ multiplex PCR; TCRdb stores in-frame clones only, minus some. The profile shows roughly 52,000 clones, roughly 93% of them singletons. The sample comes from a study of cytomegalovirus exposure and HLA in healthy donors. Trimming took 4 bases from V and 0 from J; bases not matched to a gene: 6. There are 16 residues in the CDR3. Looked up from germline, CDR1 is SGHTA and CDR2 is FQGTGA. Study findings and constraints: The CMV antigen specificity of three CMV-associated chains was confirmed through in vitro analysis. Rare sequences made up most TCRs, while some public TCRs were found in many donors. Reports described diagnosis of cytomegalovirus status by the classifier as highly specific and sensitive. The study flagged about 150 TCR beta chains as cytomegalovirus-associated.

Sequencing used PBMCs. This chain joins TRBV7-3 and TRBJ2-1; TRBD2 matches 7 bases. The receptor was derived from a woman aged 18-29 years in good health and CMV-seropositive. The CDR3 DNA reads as TGTGCCAGCAGCTCGCGACTAGCTAGCTCCTACAATGAGCAGTTCTTC. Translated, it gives CASSSRLASSYNEQFF. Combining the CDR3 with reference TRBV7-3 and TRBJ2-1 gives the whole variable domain GAGVSQTPSNKVTEKGKYVELRCDPISGHTALYWYRQSLGQGPEFLIYFQGTGAADDSGLPNDRFFAVRPEGSVSTLKIQRTERGDSAVYLCASSSRLASSYNEQFFGPGTRLTVL.